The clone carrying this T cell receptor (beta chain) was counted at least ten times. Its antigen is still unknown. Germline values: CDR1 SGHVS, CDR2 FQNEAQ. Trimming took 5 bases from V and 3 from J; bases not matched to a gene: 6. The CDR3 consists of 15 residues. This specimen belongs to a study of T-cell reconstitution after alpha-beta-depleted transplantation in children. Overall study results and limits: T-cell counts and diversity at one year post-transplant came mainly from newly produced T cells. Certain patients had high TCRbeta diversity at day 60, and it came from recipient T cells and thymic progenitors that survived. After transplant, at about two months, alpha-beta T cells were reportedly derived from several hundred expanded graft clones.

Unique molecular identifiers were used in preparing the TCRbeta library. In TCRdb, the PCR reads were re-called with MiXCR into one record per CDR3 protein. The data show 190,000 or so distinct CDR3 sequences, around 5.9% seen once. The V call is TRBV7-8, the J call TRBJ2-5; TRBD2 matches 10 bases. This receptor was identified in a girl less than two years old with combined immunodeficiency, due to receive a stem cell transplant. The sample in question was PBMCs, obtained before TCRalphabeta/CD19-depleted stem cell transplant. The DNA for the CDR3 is TGTGCCAGCAGCCCCGGGACTAGCGAAGAAGAGACCCAGTACTTC. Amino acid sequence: CASSPGTSEEETQYF.